Listed here are 23 T cell receptor beta chains from one sample, sequenced in a study of metastatic and nonmetastatic thyroid tumors. TCRdb re-called clones from the PCR reads using MiXCR. The sample includes some 46,000 clones, around 23% seen only once; the top ten take approximately 3.5%. All patients reached thyroid surgery having received no treatment beforehand. The source material was blood. The receptor set was obtained from a male donor with papillary thyroid cancer or a benign thyroid nodule (not recorded which). Some clones in this sample may be carry-over from other donors' samples.

The rearrangement links TRBV5-1 to TRBJ2-1; a weak D match, TRBD2 (6 bases). The CDR3 contains 18 residues. The ends were cut back, 0 bases at V and 3 bases at J, with 19 bases in the middle. The germline V gene has CDR1 SGHRS and CDR2 YFSETQ. Here the CDR3 DNA reads TGCGCCAGCAGCTTGGCCCCTTGGGGTAGCGGAAACTACAATGAGCAGTTCTTC. Its translation: CASSLAPWGSGNYNEQFF.

The chain uses TRBV18 and TRBJ2-7; D is ambiguous. CDR3 size: 11 residues. The ends were cut back, 5 bases at V and 5 bases at J, with 7 bases in the middle. Looked up from germline, CDR1 is KGHSH and CDR2 is LQKENI. The CDR3 reads CASSSSHEQYF. The CDR3 region has the DNA TGTGCCAGCTCAAGTAGCCACGAGCAGTACTTC.

This clone was seen at least ten times. The rearrangement uses TRBV15 and TRBJ1-4; unclear D gene. Trimming took 3 bases from V and 6 from J, leaving 17 bases between them. Germline V lookup: CDR1 LNHNV, CDR2 YYDKDF (reference sequence). The CDR3 consists of 16 residues. The DNA for the CDR3 is TGTGCCACCAGCAGGGAACAGCGGCCAGTTTATGAAAAACTGTTTTTT. Translated, it gives CATSREQRPVYEKLFF.

The sample holds many counts of this clone. The chain combines TRBV27 with TRBJ2-3, with D hard to call. V was shortened by 6 bases and J by 4 bases, with 8 bases between the two germline ends. CDR1 is MNHEY and CDR2 is SMNVEV in the germline V gene (reference sequence). The CDR3 is 12 amino acids. The DNA for the CDR3 is TGTGCCAGCAGACCAATCTCAGATACGCAGTATTTT. Translation: CASRPISDTQYF.

Concerning this clone: This likely comes from a read error, as the CDR3 has no conserved phenylalanine or tryptophan at its end. This sequence joins TRBV12-3 or TRBV12-4 and TRBJ2-7; TRBD2 matches at 11 bases. V shed 7 bases, J shed 6 bases, and the junction held 8 bases outside the gene matches. The CDR3 is made up of 14 amino acids. CDR3: CASTPTSGSSEQYL. CDR3 nucleotides: TGTGCCAGCACCCCTACTAGCGGGAGTTCCGAGCAGTACCTC.

This clone was counted many times. The chain joins TRBV11-2 to TRBJ1-3; D gene unclear. V lost 1 base and J 12 bases, leaving 10 bases between the germline ends. The CDR3 loop spans 12 amino acids. CDR1 and CDR2 (germline): SGHAT, FQNNGV. CDR3 amino acids: CASSLVGSGIYF. The CDR3 nucleotides are TGTGCCAGCAGCTTAGTCGGGTCAGGCATATATTTT.

This clone was observed many times. The chain has TRBV28 and TRBJ2-1, with D perhaps matching TRBD1 (6 bases). Trimming pared 4 bases from V and 4 bases from J, leaving 20 bases between. This CDR3 has 17 amino acids. Germline V CDR1 and CDR2: MDHEN, SYDVKM. Written as DNA, the CDR3 is TGTGCCAGCAGTTCCCTTCAGGGGTCGGGCGATTACAATGAGCAGTTCTTC. It yields the protein CASSSLQGSGDYNEQFF.

This clone occurred many times. This is likely a read error, given that the CDR3 carries no conserved phenylalanine or tryptophan at its end. The chain couples TRBV6-5 to TRBJ2-7; TRBD2 is a possible D gene (6 bases). Trimming removed 0 bases at V and 6 bases at J, with 12 bases between. The germline CDR1 and CDR2 sequences are MNHEY and SVGAGI. The CDR3 covers 14 residues. Here the CDR3 DNA reads TGTGCCAGCAGTTACTCGACGTGGGGAGGCGAGCAGTACTCC. This sequence encodes CASSYSTWGGEQYS.

The chain employs TRBV11-3 and TRBJ2-7, with D perhaps TRBD2 (6 bases). V gave up 1 base and J gave up 4 bases, with 8 bases separating them. The CDR3 is made up of 13 amino acids. Germline loops: CDR1 SGHNT, CDR2 YENEEA. CDR3 sequence: CASSLATSYEQYF. The CDR3 nucleotides read TGTGCCAGCAGCTTAGCGACTAGTTACGAGCAGTACTTC.

This clone came up a few times. At one end the junction does not follow the germline gene, possibly because of a read error. This chain links TRBV5-1 with TRBJ1-5, with D possibly matching TRBD1 (5 bases). The CDR3 is 15 amino acids. From germline, CDR1 is SGHRS and CDR2 YFSETQ. CDR3 in DNA: TGCGCCAGCAGCCTGGGACTGAATAGCAATCAGCCCCAGCACTTT. This sequence encodes CASSLGLNSNQPQHF.

This clone was seen many times. The gene calls are TRBV6-1 and TRBJ2-7; tentative D call: TRBD2 (6 bases). This CDR3 spans 14 amino acids. The ends were cut back, 5 bases at V and 2 bases at J, with 13 bases in the middle. Germline V gives CDR1 MNHNS, CDR2 SASEGT. Here the CDR3 reads CASSPGLAAYEQYF. CDR3 nucleotide sequence: TGTGCCAGCAGTCCGGGACTTGCAGCCTACGAGCAGTACTTC.

This clone was found many times. The rearrangement uses TRBV27 and TRBJ2-7; 10 bases match TRBD1. Germline V gene sequence: CDR1 MNHEY, CDR2 SMNVEV (reference sequence). This CDR3 region has 14 residues. After removal of 5 bases from V and 3 bases from J, the junction contained 4 bases not matched to a gene. Here the CDR3 reads CASSMTGGFYEQYF. In DNA, the CDR3 is TGTGCCAGCAGTATGACAGGGGGCTTCTACGAGCAGTACTTC.

The rearrangement joins TRBV13 to TRBJ1-2, with a weak D call TRBD1 (6 bases). Germline V gives CDR1 PRHDT, CDR2 FYEKMQ (reference sequence). This CDR3 contains 15 residues. The V end lost 5 bases, the J end lost 6 bases, and 19 bases lay between the germline ends. The CDR3 protein is CASSLLGGGDDGYTF. For the CDR3, the DNA is TGTGCCAGCAGCCTCTTGGGGGGCGGGGACGATGGCTACACCTTC.

This clone was seen many times. This rearrangement joins TRBV28 to TRBJ2-6; 8 bases are a match to TRBD1. The ends lost 6 bases at V and 0 bases at J; junction bases unmatched: 7. Germline assignment: CDR1 MDHEN and CDR2 SYDVKM. The CDR3 is 17 residues long. The CDR3 DNA is TGTGCCAGCAGAGGACAGGGCGCCAACTCTGGGGCCAACGTCCTGACTTTC. This translates into CASRGQGANSGANVLTF.

This clone has more than one count but fewer than ten. The chain recombines TRBV6-2 or TRBV6-3 with TRBJ2-6; tentatively, D is TRBD1 (5 bases). The CDR3 runs 17 residues. Deletions cut 6 bases from V and 0 bases from J, with 15 bases between. Germline loops: CDR1 MNHEY, CDR2 SVGEGT. CDR3 nucleotides: TGTGCCAGCAGGCGTGTACGACAGAGCTCTGGGGCCAACGTCCTGACTTTC. It encodes CASRRVRQSSGANVLTF.

The V gene is TRBV6-1, the J gene TRBJ2-1; 14 nucleotides match TRBD2. The CDR3 is 17 amino acids. V shed 4 bases, J shed 0 bases, and the junction held 2 bases outside the gene matches. Germline V gives CDR1 MNHNS, CDR2 SASEGT. The CDR3 spells CASSGTSGRSSYNEQFF. CDR3 coding DNA: TGTGCCAGCAGTGGGACTAGCGGGAGGAGCTCCTACAATGAGCAGTTCTTC.

This clone showed up many times. The chain uses TRBV5-8 and TRBJ2-7, with no clear D. Trimming removed 2 bases at V and 2 bases at J, with 11 bases between. Germline V gene lookup returns CDR1 SGHTS and CDR2 YDEGEE. The CDR3 length is 14 residues. The CDR3 loop is CASSLSGRTYEQYF. In DNA form, the CDR3 reads TGTGCCAGCAGCTTAAGTGGCAGGACCTACGAGCAGTACTTC.

Notes on this clone: A much larger clone sits a single nucleotide away, making a read error possible. The chain carries TRBV30 and TRBJ1-5, with D possibly being TRBD1 (5 bases). The CDR3 is 12 residues long. Trimming took 5 bases from V and 5 from J, leaving 10 bases between them. Germline V gene data show CDR1 as GTSNPN and CDR2 as SVGIG (reference sequence). CDR3 nucleotide sequence: TGTGCCTGGGGGGGGGTCGATCAGCCCCAGCATTTT. It yields the protein CAWGGVDQPQHF.

A remark on this clone: Other DNA variants within this sample encode the same CDR3. V is TRBV5-1 and J is TRBJ1-1, with D unclear. The CDR3 is 13 amino acids. Germline V gives CDR1 SGHRS, CDR2 YFSETQ. Trimming took off 1 base at V and 1 base at J, with 5 bases between the two ends. Here the CDR3 reads CASSLNANTEAFF. CDR3 coding DNA: TGCGCCAGCAGCTTGAATGCGAACACTGAAGCTTTCTTT.

The chain carries TRBV11-2 and TRBJ2-1, with TRBD2 matching 7 bases. The CDR3 has 16 amino acids. Germline V CDR1 and CDR2: SGHAT, FQNNGV. Trimming took 5 bases from V and 8 from J; bases not matched to a gene: 15. The CDR3, as DNA: TGTGCCAGCAGCCCCGGTCGACTAGCAATCATCGATGAGCAGTTCTTC. This encodes CASSPGRLAIIDEQFF.

This clone was picked up many times. The chain is built from TRBV20-1 and TRBJ2-7; 9 positions agree with TRBD1. The trim removed 7 bases at V and 1 base at J, leaving 5 bases unmatched. The CDR3 consists of 13 residues. Germline V gives CDR1 DFQATT, CDR2 SNEGSKA (reference sequence). The CDR3 loop reads CSVGGQGSYEQYF. The DNA of the CDR3 is TGCAGTGTAGGGGGACAGGGTTCCTACGAGCAGTACTTC.

In the case of this clone: Compared with germline, one end of the junction differs, possibly owing to a read error. The gene calls are TRBV15 and TRBJ2-3; TRBD2 aligns across 7 bases. The CDR3 runs 16 residues. CDR1 and CDR2 from the germline V gene are LNHNV and YYDKDF (reference sequence). CDR3 nucleotide sequence: TGTGCCACCAGCAGAGATAAGCTAGCGGTCACAGATACTCAGTATTTT. This encodes CATSRDKLAVTDTQYF.

This clone was seen at least ten times. This sequence joins TRBV5-6 and TRBJ1-2, with D possibly matching TRBD1 (6 bases). Germline CDR1 SGHDT, CDR2 YYEEEE. With 4 bases removed from V and 8 bases from J, the gap between germline ends came to 15 bases. This CDR3 region has 13 residues. The CDR3, as DNA: TGTGCCAGCAGCCTTTTCGGGGGCCGAGGCTACACCTTC. Translated: CASSLFGGRGYTF.